Listed below are T cell receptor beta chains from one sample, sequenced in a study of blood T cell repertoires in COVID-19. Some clones are missing from TCRdb's copy, which holds only in-frame ones; the method was immunoSEQ multiplex PCR. The repertoire holds roughly 100,000 clones, with roughly 90% as singletons. Sequences were obtained from peripheral blood. The receptors come from a human donor with COVID-19, enrolled during active disease. The donor label of this sample is uncertain. CDR3s include the opening cysteine and the closing phenylalanine or tryptophan. A D gene is named only where the DNA matches it firmly. Clone size is not always given. Where it is, it says once, few, many or a class for expanded clones.

d_call: TRBD1; v_call: TRBV4-1; clone_size: -; j_call: TRBJ1-2; cdr3_nt: TGCGCCAGCAGCCAAGAGGCGACAGGGGAAGCTGGCTACACCTTC; cdr3_aa: CASSQEATGEAGYTF
d_call: TRBD2; v_call: TRBV19; clone_size: -; j_call: TRBJ2-6; cdr3_nt: TGTGCCAGTAGTTTAGGACTAGGTTCTGGGGCCAACGTCCTGACTTTC; cdr3_aa: CASSLGLGSGANVLTF
d_call: -; v_call: TRBV19; clone_size: -; j_call: TRBJ1-5; cdr3_nt: TGTGCCAGTAGTATAGAGCTAACAGAGCCCCAGCATTTT; cdr3_aa: CASSIELTEPQHF
d_call: TRBD1; v_call: TRBV7-2; clone_size: -; j_call: TRBJ2-1; cdr3_nt: TGTGCCAGCAGCTTAGTCGCAGGGGGTGAGCAGTTCTTC; cdr3_aa: CASSLVAGGEQFF
d_call: TRBD1; v_call: TRBV27; clone_size: -; j_call: TRBJ1-2; cdr3_nt: TGTGCCAGCAGTTTGGGACAGGGGGCAAGAGGCTACACCTTC; cdr3_aa: CASSLGQGARGYTF
d_call: -; v_call: TRBV9; clone_size: few; j_call: TRBJ1-6; cdr3_nt: TGTGCCAGCATCAGGGGTAATTCACCCCTCCACTTT; cdr3_aa: CASIRGNSPLHF
d_call: -; v_call: TRBV29-1; clone_size: -; j_call: TRBJ1-3; cdr3_nt: TGCAGCACTCGTGCCCAGGGCGACGGAAACACCATATATTTT; cdr3_aa: CSTRAQGDGNTIYF
d_call: TRBD1; v_call: TRBV6-5; clone_size: -; j_call: TRBJ1-5; cdr3_nt: TGTGCCAGCAGTACAGGACAGGGTGTCAATCAGCCCCAGCATTTT; cdr3_aa: CASSTGQGVNQPQHF
d_call: -; v_call: TRBV20-1; clone_size: -; j_call: TRBJ2-3; cdr3_nt: TGCAGTGCCGGAGACCCAGATACGCAGTATTTT; cdr3_aa: CSAGDPDTQYF
d_call: -; v_call: TRBV20-1; clone_size: -; j_call: TRBJ1-6; cdr3_nt: TGCAGTGCTAGAGATGACAGTTCCCTCCACTTT; cdr3_aa: CSARDDSSLHF
d_call: -; v_call: TRBV27; clone_size: -; j_call: TRBJ1-2; cdr3_nt: TGTGCCAGCAGTTTTTCTGTCAGGGCAAGCGGCTACACCTTC; cdr3_aa: CASSFSVRASGYTF
d_call: TRBD1; v_call: TRBV10-2; clone_size: -; j_call: TRBJ1-1; cdr3_nt: TGCGCCAGCAGCATGACAGGGGATACTGAAGCTTTCTTT; cdr3_aa: CASSMTGDTEAFF
d_call: TRBD1; v_call: TRBV13; clone_size: -; j_call: TRBJ2-7; cdr3_nt: TGTGCCAGCAGCGGACAGGGTACGGCATACTACGAGCAGTACTTC; cdr3_aa: CASSGQGTAYYEQYF
d_call: TRBD1; v_call: TRBV6-5; clone_size: -; j_call: TRBJ1-1; cdr3_nt: TGTGCCAGCAGTCGTACAGGGGGCTTCACTGAAGCTTTCTTT; cdr3_aa: CASSRTGGFTEAFF
d_call: TRBD1; v_call: TRBV5-8; clone_size: once; j_call: TRBJ1-1; cdr3_nt: TGTGCCAGCAGGCCTCGGACAGGACGGGTGGCTGAAGCTTTCTTT; cdr3_aa: CASRPRTGRVAEAFF
d_call: TRBD1; v_call: TRBV7-9; clone_size: -; j_call: TRBJ1-3; cdr3_nt: TGTGCCAGCAGCCCCGACAGGGGGAGAGGAAACACCATATATTTT; cdr3_aa: CASSPDRGRGNTIYF
d_call: TRBD2; v_call: TRBV7-2; clone_size: -; j_call: TRBJ2-3; cdr3_nt: TGTGCCAGCAGCTTCGGGAGCGGGGGGCCCACAGATACGCAGTATTTT; cdr3_aa: CASSFGSGGPTDTQYF
d_call: -; v_call: TRBV18; clone_size: -; j_call: TRBJ2-7; cdr3_nt: TGTGCCAGCTCACCAGGGTCGGAGGCCTACGAGCAGTACTTC; cdr3_aa: CASSPGSEAYEQYF
d_call: TRBD1; v_call: TRBV6-5; clone_size: -; j_call: TRBJ2-7; cdr3_nt: TGTGCCATCGGAACGGACAGGTTCTCCTACGAGCAGTACTTC; cdr3_aa: CAIGTDRFSYEQYF
d_call: -; v_call: TRBV24-1; clone_size: once; j_call: TRBJ1-5; cdr3_nt: TGTGCCACCAGTGGGAGACAGGACAATCAGCCCCAGCATTTT; cdr3_aa: CATSGRQDNQPQHF
d_call: -; v_call: TRBV19; clone_size: -; j_call: TRBJ1-5; cdr3_nt: TGTGCCAGTAGGCGAGGGGGAGGGGAGGGCCAGCCCCAGCATTTT; cdr3_aa: CASRRGGGEGQPQHF
d_call: TRBD1; v_call: TRBV24-1; clone_size: -; j_call: TRBJ2-3; cdr3_nt: TGTGCCACCAGTGATAGGACAGGGCAAAGCACAGATACGCAGTATTTT; cdr3_aa: CATSDRTGQSTDTQYF
d_call: TRBD1; v_call: TRBV5-6; clone_size: -; j_call: TRBJ1-1; cdr3_nt: TGTGCCAGCAGATCGACAGGGTGGGTCACTGAAGCTTTCTTT; cdr3_aa: CASRSTGWVTEAFF
d_call: TRBD2; v_call: TRBV28; clone_size: -; j_call: TRBJ2-5; cdr3_nt: TGTGCCAGCAGTCACGATAGCGGGGGGGGAGAGACCCAGTACTTC; cdr3_aa: CASSHDSGGGETQYF
d_call: TRBD1; v_call: TRBV3-1/TRBV3-2; clone_size: few; j_call: TRBJ2-7; cdr3_nt: TGTGCCAGCAGCCAAGGGGGGACAGGGGACGAGCAGTACTTC; cdr3_aa: CASSQGGTGDEQYF
d_call: -; v_call: TRBV10-3; clone_size: -; j_call: TRBJ1-6; cdr3_nt: TGTGCCATCAGTGAGCCACCCGGCGGTAATTCACCCCTCCACTTT; cdr3_aa: CAISEPPGGNSPLHF
d_call: -; v_call: TRBV19; clone_size: -; j_call: TRBJ1-1; cdr3_nt: TGTGCCAGTAGTGACACAGGTATGAACACTGAAGCTTTCTTT; cdr3_aa: CASSDTGMNTEAFF
d_call: TRBD2; v_call: TRBV6-5; clone_size: once; j_call: TRBJ2-7; cdr3_nt: TGTGCCAGCGGACTAGGCCCTACCTACGAGCAGTACTTC; cdr3_aa: CASGLGPTYEQYF
d_call: TRBD1; v_call: TRBV18; clone_size: -; j_call: TRBJ2-2; cdr3_nt: TGTGCCAGCTCACCACCGGACAGGGGCGGCGACAACGGGGAGCTGTTTTTT; cdr3_aa: CASSPPDRGGDNGELFF
d_call: TRBD1; v_call: TRBV4-2; clone_size: -; j_call: TRBJ1-1; cdr3_nt: TGTGCCAGCAGCCAAGTCACCGGGGACAGGGGTTTAAACACTGAAGCTTTCTTT; cdr3_aa: CASSQVTGDRGLNTEAFF
d_call: -; v_call: TRBV5-6; clone_size: -; j_call: TRBJ1-5; cdr3_nt: TGTGCCAGCAGCCCCCGGGGGGAGGTGAGCAATCAGCCCCAGCATTTT; cdr3_aa: CASSPRGEVSNQPQHF
d_call: -; v_call: TRBV7-8; clone_size: -; j_call: TRBJ2-7; cdr3_nt: TGTGCCAGCAGCTTAAGCGCCAGCTACGAGCAGTACTTC; cdr3_aa: CASSLSASYEQYF
d_call: TRBD2; v_call: TRBV7-2; clone_size: -; j_call: TRBJ2-1; cdr3_nt: TGTGCCAGCAGCGCGTCCGGGACTAGCAAGTTCTTC; cdr3_aa: CASSASGTSKFF
d_call: TRBD1; v_call: TRBV5-1; clone_size: -; j_call: TRBJ2-1; cdr3_nt: TGCGCCAGCAGCCCCGCCCCGGACAGGGCACGCAATGAGCAGTTCTTC; cdr3_aa: CASSPAPDRARNEQFF
d_call: -; v_call: TRBV6-4; clone_size: -; j_call: TRBJ1-1; cdr3_nt: TGTGCCAGCAGTGACTGGAGTCTTGGCACTGAAGCTTTCTTT; cdr3_aa: CASSDWSLGTEAFF
d_call: -; v_call: TRBV29-1; clone_size: -; j_call: TRBJ1-1; cdr3_nt: TGCAGCGTCCGCCTTCGACTCCTACAGAACACTGAAGCTTTCTTT; cdr3_aa: CSVRLRLLQNTEAFF
d_call: -; v_call: TRBV12-5; clone_size: once; j_call: TRBJ2-1; cdr3_nt: TGTGCTAGTGGTTTGATGTCCTTGGAGCAGTTCTTC; cdr3_aa: CASGLMSLEQFF
d_call: TRBD1; v_call: TRBV29-1; clone_size: -; j_call: TRBJ2-7; cdr3_nt: TGCAGCGGGGGACAGGACAACTACGAGCAGTACTTC; cdr3_aa: CSGGQDNYEQYF
d_call: -; v_call: TRBV30; clone_size: -; j_call: TRBJ2-7; cdr3_nt: TGTGCCTGGAGTGTATCAAACGAGCAGTACTTC; cdr3_aa: CAWSVSNEQYF
d_call: TRBD1; v_call: TRBV5-1; clone_size: -; j_call: TRBJ1-1; cdr3_nt: TGCGCCAGCAACCAGGGACAGGGGGCGAACACTGAAGCTTTCTTT; cdr3_aa: CASNQGQGANTEAFF
d_call: TRBD1; v_call: TRBV19; clone_size: -; j_call: TRBJ1-2; cdr3_nt: TGTGCCAGTAGAACTTCCCGGACAGGGTTTTATGGCTACACCTTC; cdr3_aa: CASRTSRTGFYGYTF
d_call: -; v_call: TRBV28; clone_size: -; j_call: TRBJ2-7; cdr3_nt: TGTGCCAGCAGTTTATTCGGTCAGGGTAGGTCCGAGCAGTACTTC; cdr3_aa: CASSLFGQGRSEQYF
d_call: -; v_call: TRBV27; clone_size: -; j_call: TRBJ1-1; cdr3_nt: TGTGCCAGCAGTTTATCCCGGGCCGGGGGGACTGAAGCTTTCTTT; cdr3_aa: CASSLSRAGGTEAFF
d_call: -; v_call: TRBV6-4; clone_size: -; j_call: TRBJ2-3; cdr3_nt: TGTGCCAGCAGCAGAGGAGTCCGAGGGTCAAGCACAGATACGCAGTATTTT; cdr3_aa: CASSRGVRGSSTDTQYF
d_call: TRBD1; v_call: TRBV5-1; clone_size: -; j_call: TRBJ1-3; cdr3_nt: TGCGCCAGCAGCTTGGATCAGGGGGCTGGAAACACCATATATTTT; cdr3_aa: CASSLDQGAGNTIYF
d_call: -; v_call: TRBV3-1/TRBV3-2; clone_size: -; j_call: TRBJ1-2; cdr3_nt: TGTGCCAGCAGCCCACCGGGTAAAGGCGATGGCTACACCTTC; cdr3_aa: CASSPPGKGDGYTF
d_call: -; v_call: TRBV7-5; clone_size: -; j_call: TRBJ2-5; cdr3_nt: TGTGTCAGAAGCTGGGACATTAATCAGGAGACCCAGTACTTC; cdr3_aa: CVRSWDINQETQYF
d_call: -; v_call: TRBV12-3/TRBV12-4; clone_size: -; j_call: TRBJ2-6; cdr3_nt: TGTGCCACCACCACATCTGGGGCCAACGTCCTGACTTTC; cdr3_aa: CATTTSGANVLTF
d_call: TRBD2; v_call: TRBV4-1; clone_size: -; j_call: TRBJ2-1; cdr3_nt: TGCGCCAGCAGCCGGGGGGGACTAGCGGGTAGCAATGAGCAGTTCTTC; cdr3_aa: CASSRGGLAGSNEQFF
d_call: -; v_call: TRBV6-5; clone_size: once; j_call: TRBJ1-5; cdr3_nt: TGTGCCAGCAGTAGCGGACAGCCCGAAGGGTGGCCCCAGCATTTT; cdr3_aa: CASSSGQPEGWPQHF
d_call: -; v_call: TRBV2; clone_size: -; j_call: TRBJ1-1; cdr3_nt: TGTGCCAGCTTCCCTACTTTACAGGGCACTGAAGCTTTCTTT; cdr3_aa: CASFPTLQGTEAFF
d_call: TRBD2; v_call: TRBV6-5; clone_size: -; j_call: TRBJ2-2; cdr3_nt: TGTGCCAGCAGGGAGGGACTAGCTCGAACCGGGGAGCTGTTTTTT; cdr3_aa: CASREGLARTGELFF
d_call: -; v_call: TRBV29-1; clone_size: -; j_call: TRBJ2-5; cdr3_nt: TGCAGCGTTGAAGACACGGCCGGCGGTGCCCAGTACTTC; cdr3_aa: CSVEDTAGGAQYF
d_call: -; v_call: TRBV29-1; clone_size: -; j_call: TRBJ1-1; cdr3_nt: TGCAGCGTTGGACATATGAACACTGAAGCTTTCTTT; cdr3_aa: CSVGHMNTEAFF
d_call: TRBD2; v_call: TRBV29-1; clone_size: -; j_call: TRBJ2-3; cdr3_nt: TGCAGCGGGAAGGGACTAGCGGGAGGTTTGGATACGCAGTATTTT; cdr3_aa: CSGKGLAGGLDTQYF